This TCR beta chain was retrieved from a study of PD-1 blockade in classical Hodgkin lymphoma. Study-wide points: Compared with healthy donors, newly diagnosed patients reportedly showed lower baseline TCR diversity. Similar baseline diversity was found in complete responders and newly diagnosed patients.

Assay used: immunoSEQ multiplex PCR; TCRdb lists only in-frame clones, some missing. The data show approximately 49,000 clones, nearly 80% seen once. The CDR3 is made up of 15 amino acids. V gave up 4 bases and J gave up 2 bases, with 12 bases separating them. Germline V CDR1 and CDR2: GTSNPN, SVGIG (reference sequence). Sample time point: cycle 4 day 1 (C4D1), after more than 5 weeks of nivolumab. Brentuximab vedotin exposure varied, and every patient relapsed after autologous stem cell transplantation. Worth noting for this clone: What it binds is unknown.

The genes are TRBV30 and TRBJ1-6, with D possibly matching TRBD1 (5 bases). The receptor was isolated from a human donor with classical Hodgkin lymphoma. The sample consisted of peripheral blood mononuclear cells (PBMCs), taken before the fourth cycle of nivolumab. The DNA for the CDR3 is TGTGCCTGGAACTGGGGGGGAACCTATAATTCACCCCTCCACTTT. It encodes CAWNWGGTYNSPLHF.